This TCR beta chain emerged from a study of cytomegalovirus exposure and HLA in healthy donors. The PCR used 60 Vbeta and 13 Jbeta primers. Generated by immunoSEQ multiplex PCR, the TCRdb table keeps only in-frame clones and is missing some. The repertoire consists of approximately 190,000 clones, with approximately 88% occurring once and the leading ten covering approximately 0.26%. Germline trimming cut 1 base from V and 5 bases from J; bases unmatched to any gene: 9. The length of the CDR3 is 16 residues. Germline V gene data show CDR1 as MGHRA and CDR2 as YSYEKL. The receptor was isolated from a boy aged 5-17 years in good health and CMV-seronegative. Sequenced material: PBMCs. The V gene is TRBV4-1, the J gene TRBJ2-5, with 8 nucleotides matching TRBD1. The CDR3 DNA reads TGCGCCAGCAGCCAAGTTAGCTGGACAGGGTCGGAGACCCAGTACTTC. Translated: CASSQVSWTGSETQYF.